This T cell receptor (beta chain) was recorded in a study of Ad26.COV2.S vaccination and SARS-CoV-2 variants. Study-wide points: Vaccine recipients and placebo recipients showed similar non-spike TCR breadth.

Per germline, CDR1 MNHEY and CDR2 SMNVEV (reference sequence). This CDR3 spans 15 amino acids. Trimming removed 5 bases from V and 5 bases from J; junction bases left unmatched: 7. To note about this clone: What it binds is unknown.

Measured with immunoSEQ multiplex PCR; TCRdb has only the in-frame clones, and not every one. The sample has roughly 500,000 clones; about 91% are singletons. The treatment denotes: over 15 received Ad26.COV2.S at low or high dose, single or two shots; roughly 5 received placebo; per-sample allocation not given. The study sampled participants on day 63 after the first vaccine or placebo injection. Sequencing used peripheral blood, obtained in a trial of Ad26.COV2.S vaccine versus placebo. V and J are TRBV27 and TRBJ2-3; 10 nucleotides line up with TRBD2. This TCR was recovered from a person between 18 and 59 years old who received the Ad26.COV2.S COVID-19 vaccine or a placebo. For the CDR3, the DNA is TGTGCCAGCAGTCGCACGGGACTAGCGAGAGATACGCAGTATTTT. The encoded protein is CASSRTGLARDTQYF.